The sequence of this T cell receptor beta chain was determined in a study of prognosis after radiotherapy for stage I lung cancer. Comment on this clonotype: What it binds is unknown.

Study results and caveats: Lower Shannon entropy values were found after stereotactic body radiation therapy in patients who developed distant metastases.

CDR3 of TCR beta was amplified from genomic DNA via a two-round multiplex PCR. Every TRBV and TRBJ gene had its own specific primer in first-round PCR. TCRdb redid the calling of the multiplex PCR reads with MiXCR, one entry per CDR3 protein. The profile shows about 51,000 distinct CDR3 sequences, 30% to 35% of them singletons. This sample comprised PBMCs, obtained before or after stereotactic body radiation therapy (not recorded which). This clonotype was sampled from a donor over 45 with non-small cell lung cancer.

The CDR3 protein is CASSPGGVASASETQYF. CDR3 nucleotide sequence: TGTGCCAGCAGCCCGGGTGGGGTCGCCTCGGCCTCAGAGACCCAGTACTTC. This chain links TRBV5-4 with TRBJ2-5; the D is unclear. CDR1 and CDR2 from the germline V gene are SGHNT and YYREEE (reference sequence). The ends were cut back, 4 bases at V and 4 bases at J, with 23 bases in the middle. The CDR3 is 17 residues long.